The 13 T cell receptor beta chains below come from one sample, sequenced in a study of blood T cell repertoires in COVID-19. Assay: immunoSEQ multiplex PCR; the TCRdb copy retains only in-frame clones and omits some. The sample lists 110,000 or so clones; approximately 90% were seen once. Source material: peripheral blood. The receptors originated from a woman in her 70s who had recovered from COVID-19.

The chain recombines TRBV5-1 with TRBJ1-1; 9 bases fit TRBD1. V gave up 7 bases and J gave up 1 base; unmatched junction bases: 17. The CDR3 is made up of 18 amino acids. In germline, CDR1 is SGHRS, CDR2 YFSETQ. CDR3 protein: CASRLNRGQVRANTEAFF. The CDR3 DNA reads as TGCGCCAGCCGCCTAAACAGGGGGCAGGTGCGGGCGAACACTGAAGCTTTCTTT.

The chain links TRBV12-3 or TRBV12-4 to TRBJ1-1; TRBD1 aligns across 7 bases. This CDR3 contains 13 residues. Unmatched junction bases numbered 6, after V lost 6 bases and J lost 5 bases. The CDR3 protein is CASRGTALTEAFF. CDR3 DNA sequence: TGTGCCAGCAGGGGGACAGCCCTAACTGAAGCTTTCTTT.

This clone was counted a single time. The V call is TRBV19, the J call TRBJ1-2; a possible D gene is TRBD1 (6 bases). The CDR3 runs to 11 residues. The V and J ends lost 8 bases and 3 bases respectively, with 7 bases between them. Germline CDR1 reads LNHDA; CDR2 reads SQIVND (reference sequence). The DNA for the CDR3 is TGTGCCAGTGGACAGTACTATGGCTACACCTTC. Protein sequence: CASGQYYGYTF.

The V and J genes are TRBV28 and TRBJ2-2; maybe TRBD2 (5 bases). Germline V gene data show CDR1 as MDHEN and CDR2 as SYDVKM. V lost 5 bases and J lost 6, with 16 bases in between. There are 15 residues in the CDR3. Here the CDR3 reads CASSPGGWVSGELFF. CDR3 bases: TGTGCCAGCAGTCCCGGAGGATGGGTTTCCGGGGAGCTGTTTTTT.

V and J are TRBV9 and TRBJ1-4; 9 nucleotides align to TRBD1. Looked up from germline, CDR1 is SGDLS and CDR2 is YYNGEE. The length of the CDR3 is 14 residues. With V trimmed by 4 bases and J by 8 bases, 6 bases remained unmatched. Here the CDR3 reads CASSKGQGEEKLFF. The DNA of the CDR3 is TGTGCCAGCAGCAAGGGACAGGGAGAAGAAAAACTGTTTTTT.

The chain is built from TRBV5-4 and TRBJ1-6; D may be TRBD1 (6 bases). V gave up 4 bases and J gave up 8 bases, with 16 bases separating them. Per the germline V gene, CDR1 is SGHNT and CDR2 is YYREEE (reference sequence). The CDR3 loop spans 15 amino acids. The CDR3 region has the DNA TGTGCCAGCAGCCGCAGACAGGTCCGTGATTCACCCCTCCACTTT. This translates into CASSRRQVRDSPLHF. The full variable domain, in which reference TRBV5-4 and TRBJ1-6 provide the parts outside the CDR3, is ETGVTQSPTHLIKTRGQQVTLRCSSQSGHNTVSWYQQALGQGPQFIFQYYREEENGRGNFPPRFSGLQFPNYSSELNVNALELDDSALYLCASSRRQVRDSPLHFGNGTRLTVT.

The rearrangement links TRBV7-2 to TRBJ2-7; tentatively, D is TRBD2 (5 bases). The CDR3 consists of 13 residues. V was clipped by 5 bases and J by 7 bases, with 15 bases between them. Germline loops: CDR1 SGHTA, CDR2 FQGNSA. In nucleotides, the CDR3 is TGTGCCAGCAGCCTAGAGGAGGAGAGAGAGCAGTACTTC. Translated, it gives CASSLEEEREQYF. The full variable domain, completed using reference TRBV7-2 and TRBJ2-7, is GAGVSQSPSNKVTEKGKDVELRCDPISGHTALYWYRQSLGQGLEFLIYFQGNSAPDKSGLPSDRFSAERTGGSVSTLTIQRTQQEDSAVYLCASSLEEEREQYFGPGTRLTVT.

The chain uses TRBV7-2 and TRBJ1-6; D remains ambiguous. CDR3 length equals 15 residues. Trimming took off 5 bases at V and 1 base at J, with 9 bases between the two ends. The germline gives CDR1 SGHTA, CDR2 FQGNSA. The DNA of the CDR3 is TGTGCCAGCAGCCTAACGGGTTCCTATAATTCACCCCTCCACTTT. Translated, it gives CASSLTGSYNSPLHF.

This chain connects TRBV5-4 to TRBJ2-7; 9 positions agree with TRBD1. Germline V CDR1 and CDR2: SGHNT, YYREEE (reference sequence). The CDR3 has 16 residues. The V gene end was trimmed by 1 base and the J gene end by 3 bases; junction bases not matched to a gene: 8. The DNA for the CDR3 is TGTGCCAGCAGCTTGTTCCAGACAGGGGGAATCTACGAGCAGTACTTC. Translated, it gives CASSLFQTGGIYEQYF.

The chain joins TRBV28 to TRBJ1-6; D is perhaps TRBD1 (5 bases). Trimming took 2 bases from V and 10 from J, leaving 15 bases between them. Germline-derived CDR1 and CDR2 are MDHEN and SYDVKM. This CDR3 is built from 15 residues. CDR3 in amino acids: CASSLNSGGGSPLHF. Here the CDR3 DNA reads TGTGCCAGCAGTTTAAATTCCGGGGGGGGATCACCCCTCCACTTT.

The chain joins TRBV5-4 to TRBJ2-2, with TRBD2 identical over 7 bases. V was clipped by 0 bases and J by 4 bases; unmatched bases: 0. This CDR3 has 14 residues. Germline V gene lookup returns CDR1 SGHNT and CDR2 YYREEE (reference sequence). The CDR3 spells CASSLGGGTGELFF. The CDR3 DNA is TGTGCCAGCAGCTTGGGGGGGGGCACCGGGGAGCTGTTTTTT.

CDR3 bases: TGTGCCAGTAGTTTCCTAGCGGGCGAGCCCCACGAGCAGTACTTC. Encoded protein: CASSFLAGEPHEQYF. This sequence joins TRBV19 and TRBJ2-7; 8 positions match TRBD2. Germline V gene sequence: CDR1 LNHDA, CDR2 SQIVND (reference sequence). V dropped 5 bases and J dropped 5; count of bases not matched to a gene: 11. This CDR3 has 15 amino acids.

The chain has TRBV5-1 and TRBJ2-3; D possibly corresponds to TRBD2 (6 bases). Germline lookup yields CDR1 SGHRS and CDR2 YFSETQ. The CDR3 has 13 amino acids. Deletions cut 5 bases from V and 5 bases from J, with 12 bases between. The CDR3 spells CASRGLGGDTQYF. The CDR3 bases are TGCGCCAGCAGGGGGTTGGGGGGAGATACGCAGTATTTT.